These T cell receptor beta chains were read from a single sample in a study of tumor and adjacent non-tumor tissue in lung cancer. MiXCR, applied by TCRdb to the multiplex PCR reads, yields one record per CDR3 protein. This sample has 90,000 to 110,000 distinct CDR3 sequences, with about 63% found just once. Sequenced input: distant non-tumor lung tissue. These receptors were obtained from a man aged 55 to 70 with non-small cell lung cancer. Each CDR3 is given without its conserved first and last residue.

j_call,v_call,cdr3_aa
TRBJ1-6,TRBV11-2,ASSFERIPNSPLY
TRBJ2-7,TRBV4-1,ASSPGLGSYEQY
TRBJ2-1,TRBV11-2,ASSLVGGLSYRGEQF
TRBJ1-1,TRBV12-3/TRBV12-4,ASSPTMTPEAF
TRBJ1-1,TRBV28,ASTIPGGAINTEAF
TRBJ1-6,TRBV10-3,AISNLGPINSSLH
TRBJ2-3,TRBV12-3/TRBV12-4,ASYLATTDTQY
TRBJ2-3,TRBV5-1,ASSSDGRSTDTQY
TRBJ2-5,TRBV11-2,ASSPGLAGGQETQY
TRBJ2-1,TRBV4-2,ASRRTGGTGLKNEQF
TRBJ1-2,TRBV5-6,ASSLIRLNYGYT
TRBJ2-2,TRBV11-2,ASCWGLAGATNTGELF
TRBJ2-7,TRBV6-5,ASSGGVYEQY
TRBJ2-7,TRBV6-2/TRBV6-3,ASTPGYEQH
TRBJ2-3,TRBV6-5,ASSLRQGSDTQY
TRBJ2-2,TRBV29-1,SVVSGGRNTGEPF
TRBJ2-3,TRBV5-1,ASSYAPGDTDTQY
TRBJ1-4,TRBV12-3/TRBV12-4,ASRTGGAENEKLF
TRBJ2-2,TRBV10-3,VISRVTGLNTGELF
TRBJ2-5,TRBV6-5,ASSYSGTGQETQY
TRBJ2-3,TRBV6-5,ASSHRTSGGRDAQY
TRBJ2-1,TRBV14,ASSSNLNNEQ
TRBJ1-2,TRBV4-3,DSNQDPGKPYGYT
TRBJ2-7,TRBV20-1,SAHPLGQGTYEQY
TRBJ2-6,TRBV14,ASNHLPDRDSTGANILT
TRBJ2-7,TRBV12-3/TRBV12-4,ASSLDADPPYEQY
TRBJ2-7,TRBV4-3,ASSRGYGEYY
TRBJ2-1,TRBV29-1,SVDGLAGGVVNEQF
TRBJ2-2,TRBV5-1,ASSLRTSGRLTTGELF
TRBJ2-1,TRBV4-2,ASSQEGFGEQF
TRBJ2-3,TRBV20-1,SAGGLAGRTDTQY
TRBJ2-5,TRBV15,ATSREFGSSQETQY
TRBJ1-3,TRBV12-3/TRBV12-4,TSSPTRAGNTIY
TRBJ2-2,TRBV30,AWRHSGELF
TRBJ2-3,TRBV6-5,VRSYRDVLGTDTQY
TRBJ1-2,TRBV4-2,ASSQDGRGNYGYI
TRBJ2-7,TRBV4-2,ASSQVGAGGLGYEQY
TRBJ2-2,TRBV12-3/TRBV12-4,ASSHTRVGELF
TRBJ1-1,TRBV25-1,ASSERQGVTEAF
TRBJ2-3,TRBV29-1,GVETGTGRSDTQY
TRBJ1-1,TRBV2,ASSKQGGHTEAF
TRBJ2-1,TRBV11-2,TSSSGQGAYEQL
TRBJ2-1,TRBV29-1,STGFAGGSYNEHF
TRBJ2-2,TRBV29-1,SVERSGTSGIGCGELF
TRBJ2-1,TRBV6-2/TRBV6-3,ASNYEAGSQF
TRBJ1-2,TRBV12-3/TRBV12-4,ASSTGTGAYGYT
TRBJ2-5,TRBV29-1,SVPSQGNQETHY
TRBJ2-1,TRBV10-1,ASSRVAGVYNEQF
TRBJ2-1,TRBV14,TSSYSQVYNEQF
TRBJ2-3,TRBV5-1,ANSLTSIATDTQY
TRBJ2-3,TRBV4-2,ASSVRTGNTDTQY
TRBJ2-3,TRBV5-1,ASSQPGQGIDTQY
TRBJ2-7,TRBV11-2,ASSLVLGQRSYKQY
TRBJ2-2,TRBV12-3/TRBV12-4,ASSWQSNTGELF
TRBJ1-1,TRBV4-1,ASRPGKTGSPEAF
TRBJ2-7,TRBV29-1,NVGRQGSHERY
TRBJ2-1,TRBV12-3/TRBV12-4,ASRPQSSYNDLF
TRBJ2-3,TRBV6-6,VSSYPDRGTDTQY
TRBJ1-2,TRBV12-3/TRBV12-4,ASSPQSSYSYT
TRBJ2-7,TRBV6-2/TRBV6-3,ASGLGATHEQY